Described below is a single TCR beta chain sequence and its context. TCRdb keeps only in-frame clones here, not all; method: immunoSEQ multiplex PCR. The top ten clones hold about 2.3% of a sample with approximately 74,000 clones, 85% to 95% of them seen once. The source of the sample is a study of T cell changes during pregnancy in multiple sclerosis. V lost 5 bases and J 0 bases, leaving 12 bases between the germline ends. The V gene's germline CDR1 is SGDLS and CDR2 YYNGEE. The CDR3 covers 16 residues. The genes are TRBV9 and TRBJ2-6; D not resolved. The sample was peripheral blood, taken before pregnancy. The sequence came from a female donor with multiple sclerosis, enrolled in a pregnancy study. CDR3 DNA: TGTGCCAGCAGTTCAGGATTGAGCTCTGGGGCCAACGTCCTGACTTTC. This sequence encodes CASSSGLSSGANVLTF.